This TCR beta chain was obtained from a study of metastatic and nonmetastatic thyroid tumors (dated by TCRdb to between 2020 and 2021). Study-level background: Repertoires were compared across peripheral blood and tumor or nodule tissue samples from malignant and benign thyroid patients.

Paper-wide results and their limitations: In both blood and tumor samples, malignant tumors were reported to have significantly higher TCR beta diversity than benign nodules.

No patient had received any treatment before thyroid surgery. Patient clinical samples collected from 2012 to 2018 were retrospectively analysed using T-cell receptor beta sequencing. This clone came up many times. Its cognate antigen has yet to be identified. The record has no base qualities; no much larger clone is one base away. Libraries came from PCR. The sequencer was an Illumina HiSeq 4000. High-throughput sequencing was used to profile the TCR beta-chain CDR3 region of every patient. The paper's processing steps were these. A classifier to discriminate distant-metastatic papillary thyroid cancer patients was built from CDR3 differences across clinicopathological groups. The Shannon index was used to assess repertoire diversity, and the Morisita-Horn index was used to assess tumor-blood repertoire similarity. The public reads were reprocessed in TCRdb via fastp at Q25 and MiXCR, keeping in-frame beta chains. What appears here as the V and J calls and clone size reflects TCRdb's work, not the paper's. For this sample there are 30,000 to 35,000 clones; around 32% appear just once. 6% to 8.5% of the sample lies in the top ten.

The CDR3 covers 13 residues, taking in both the cysteine and the phenylalanine. The retained sequence is limited to the CDR3, 39 bases, with the frame set at the first base. V is cut back by 5 bases and J by 8 bases, with 6 bases in the junction unmatched. Based on the germline V gene (reference sequence), the CDR1 and CDR2 sequences are SGHAT and FQDESV. Specimen: blood. This receptor was identified in a female donor with papillary thyroid cancer or a benign thyroid nodule (not recorded which). Some clones in this sample may be carry-over from other donors' samples. The V gene is TRBV11-1 and the J gene is TRBJ1-2, with 9 junctional bases fitting TRBD1. The DNA sequence is TGTGCCAGCAGCCCAGACAGGGGGAGAGGCTACACCTTC. Translated, it reads CASSPDRGRGYTF. The entire variable domain, with the stretches around the CDR3 drawn from the reference TRBV11-1 and TRBJ1-2 proteins, is EAEVAQSPRYKITEKSQAVAFWCDPISGHATLYWYRQILGQGPELLVQFQDESVVDDSQLPKDRFSAERLKGVDSTLKIQPAELGDSAMYLCASSPDRGRGYTFGSGTRLTVV.